Listed here are 14 T cell receptor delta chains from one sample, sequenced in a study of delta chain sequences of gamma delta T cells. TCRdb applied CATT to the PCR reads for clone calling. Of around 3,500 delta-chain clones in the sample, roughly three fifths were seen once. Sample: a tumor sample. Receptors were obtained from a human donor with breast cancer.

The chain combines TRDV2 with TRDJ1; 11 bases align to TRDD3. With 1 base clipped from V and 0 bases from J, the junction kept 9 bases outside the gene matches. CDR1 and CDR2 (germline): GEAIGNYY, EKD. There are 18 residues in the CDR3. CDR3 loop: CACDTALTGGYDTDKLIF. CDR3 nucleotides: TGTGCCTGTGACACGGCCCTTACTGGGGGATATGACACCGATAAACTCATCTTT.

Worth noting for this clone: Germline is not matched at one junction end, which may reflect a read error. The chain joins TRDV2 to TRDJ1, with D possibly TRDD3 on 6 matching bases. This CDR3 is 20 amino acids long. The germline V gene encodes CDR1 GEAIGNYY and CDR2 EKD. Here the CDR3 reads CAGETELREGDRPYTDKLIF. The CDR3 DNA reads as TGTGCCGGAGAAACCGAGTTAAGAGAGGGGGACCGACCTTACACAGATAAACTCATATTT.

The J gene is TRDJ1, the V gene TRDV2; D gene uncertain. The CDR3 length is 14 residues. Germline V CDR1 and CDR2: GEAIGNYY, EKD. The CDR3 protein is CSLLSVDHTDKLIF. Written as DNA, the CDR3 is TGTTCTCTTCTCTCCGTTGACCACACCGATAAACTCATCTTT.

The rearrangement uses TRDV1 and TRDJ1; no firm D call. Germline CDR1 TSWWSYY, CDR2 QGS. With 6 bases removed from V and 5 bases from J, the gap between germline ends came to 34 bases. The length of the CDR3 is 20 residues. The CDR3 is CALGGRYPPLYLAYIDKLIF. CDR3 nucleotide sequence: TGTGCTCTTGGCGGCCGGTATCCACCACTCTACTTGGCTTACATTGATAAACTCATCTTT.

In its sample, this clone was seen a few times. TCRdb attributes to this sequence the protein of a much larger clone, which differs from the DNA translation at residue 4; a read error is likely, and the protein displayed is translated from the DNA. V usage is TRDV2 and J usage is TRDJ1; tentative D call: TRDD3 (5 bases). The CDR3 is 14 residues long. Looked up from germline, CDR1 is GEAIGNYY and CDR2 is EKD. Here the CDR3 DNA reads TGTGCCTGTGGCACCGTTGTTCAGGGATTTAAACTCATCTTT. Its protein is CACGTVVQGFKLIF.

With regard to this clone: At one end, the junction sequence differs from germline, possibly due to a read error. V gene TRDV2 combines with J gene TRDJ1, with TRDD3 identical over 7 bases. This CDR3 comprises 20 residues. Per germline, CDR1 GEAIGNYY and CDR2 EKD. CDR3 in amino acids: CSCVTLSREGDRLFFDKLIF. The CDR3, as DNA: TGTTCCTGTGTCACCTTGTCAAGGGAGGGGGATCGACTCTTCTTCGATAAACTAATCTTT.

This clone showed up just a few times. TCRdb's protein for this DNA is that of a much larger clone and differs from the translation at residue 6, likely a read error; the protein shown is the DNA translation. V usage is TRDV2 and J usage is TRDJ1; D is unclear. CDR3 length equals 17 residues. V lost 3 bases, J lost 3 bases, and 22 bases lay in between. CDR1 GEAIGNYY and CDR2 EKD come from the germline V gene. CDR3 nucleotides: TGTGCCTGTGACCCAGTACAACCTCCAGAGTTCTCCGATAAACTCATCTTT. Translating gives CACDPVQPPEFSDKLIF.

The V gene call reads TRDV2; no J gene was called. The CDR3 is 16 residues long. CDR1 and CDR2 from the germline V gene are GEAIGNYY and EKD. In DNA form, the CDR3 reads TGTGCCTGTGACACCTTACTGGACGCTTCCAGTTTAATCCTCTTCTTT. Protein product: CACDTLLDASSLILFF.

This clone was seen more than once but under ten times. A far larger clone is one nucleotide away, so this likely arose from a read error. Other DNA sequences within the sample encode an identical CDR3. In DNA form, the CDR3 reads TGTGCCTGTGACTCATCCACACCCCGCTTGAATACCGATAAACTCATCTTT. Translating gives CACDSSTPRLNTDKLIF. The rearrangement joins TRDV2 to TRDJ1; D is ambiguous. The CDR3 is made up of 17 amino acids. Germline V gives CDR1 GEAIGNYY, CDR2 EKD. V lost 3 bases and J 2 bases, leaving 21 bases between the germline ends.

This clone has only one observation. This chain joins TRAV29/DV5 and TRDJ1; 10 bases align to TRDD3. Germline-derived CDR1 and CDR2 are NSMFDY and ISSIKDK. The CDR3 consists of 21 residues. J lost 1 base, V lost 0 bases, and 21 bases had no gene match. DNA for the CDR3: TGTGCAGCAAGCGGACGGTCTTCCAGGTACTGGGGGATGGGAGCCACCGATAAACTCATCTTT. Protein product: CAASGRSSRYWGMGATDKLIF.

V and J are TRDV2 and TRDJ1; TRDD3 matches at 10 bases. J gave up 0 bases and V 3 bases, and 15 bases lay outside the gene matches. Germline loops: CDR1 GEAIGNYY, CDR2 EKD. The CDR3 extends over 19 amino acids. CDR3 sequence reads: CACDAVLGDGSSYTDKLIF. The CDR3 region has the DNA TGTGCCTGTGACGCCGTACTGGGGGATGGCTCTTCGTACACCGATAAACTCATCTTT.

V gene assignment gives TRDV2, but the J gene was left uncalled; the DNA was not used to check the table's D call, TRDD3. Per germline, CDR1 GEAIGNYY and CDR2 EKD. The CDR3 covers 19 residues. The CDR3 nucleotides read TGTGCCTGTGACACTATAGGCTGCGGGATAAGCGACGGGGTCGATATCCTCTTTTTT. Its translation: CACDTIGCGISDGVDILFF.

The CDR3 spells CAGYQVLGDKPENTDKLIF. CDR3 nucleotides: TGTGCTGGGTATCAGGTACTGGGGGATAAGCCGGAAAACACCGATAAACTCATCTTT. Without a V gene call, the J gene is given as TRDJ1; the D call in the table, TRDD3, was not verified against the DNA. This CDR3 comprises 19 residues.

CDR3 sequence (DNA): TGTGCCTGTGACAGTGAGGCAAGGCAGGGGGATAGACCATGCAACGATAAACTCATCTTT. Its protein is CACDSEARQGDRPCNDKLIF. Without a V gene call, the J gene is given as TRDJ1; TRDD3 is the table's D call and was not checked against the DNA. This CDR3 spans 20 amino acids.